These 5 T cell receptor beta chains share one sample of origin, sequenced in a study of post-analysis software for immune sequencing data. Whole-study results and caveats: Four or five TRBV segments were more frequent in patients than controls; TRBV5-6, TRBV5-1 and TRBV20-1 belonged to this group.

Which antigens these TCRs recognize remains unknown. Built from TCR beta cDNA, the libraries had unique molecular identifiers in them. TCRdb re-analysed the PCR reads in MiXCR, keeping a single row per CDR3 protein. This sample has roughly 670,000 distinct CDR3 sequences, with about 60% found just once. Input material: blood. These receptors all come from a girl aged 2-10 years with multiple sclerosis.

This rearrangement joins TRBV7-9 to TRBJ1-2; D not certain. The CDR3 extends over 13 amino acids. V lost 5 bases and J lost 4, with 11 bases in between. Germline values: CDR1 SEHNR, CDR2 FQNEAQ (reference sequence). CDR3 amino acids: CASSRGGSYGYTF. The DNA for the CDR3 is TGTGCCAGCAGCCGCGGTGGGTCCTATGGCTACACCTTC.

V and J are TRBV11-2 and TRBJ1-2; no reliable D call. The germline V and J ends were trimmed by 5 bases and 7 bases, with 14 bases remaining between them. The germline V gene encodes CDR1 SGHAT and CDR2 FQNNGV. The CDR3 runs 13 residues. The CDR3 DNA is TGTGCCAGCAGCCCTAGCGGTTCGAGTGGCTACACCTTC. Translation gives CASSPSGSSGYTF.

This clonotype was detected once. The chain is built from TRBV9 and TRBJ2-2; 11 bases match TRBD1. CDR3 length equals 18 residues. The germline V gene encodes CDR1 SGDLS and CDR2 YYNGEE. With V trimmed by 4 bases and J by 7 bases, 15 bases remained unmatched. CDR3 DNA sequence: TGTGCCAGCAGCCCCGAGGACAGGGGGCGCTTCCTCGACGGGGAGCTGTTTTTT. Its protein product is CASSPEDRGRFLDGELFF.

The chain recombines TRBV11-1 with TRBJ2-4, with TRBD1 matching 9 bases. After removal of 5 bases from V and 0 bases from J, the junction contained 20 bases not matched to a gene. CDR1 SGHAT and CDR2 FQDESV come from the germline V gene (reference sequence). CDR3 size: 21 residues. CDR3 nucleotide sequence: TGTGCCAGCAGCCCCGGATTACAGGGGGCTACCTCTGCCAAAGCCAAAAACATTCAGTACTTC. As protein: CASSPGLQGATSAKAKNIQYF.

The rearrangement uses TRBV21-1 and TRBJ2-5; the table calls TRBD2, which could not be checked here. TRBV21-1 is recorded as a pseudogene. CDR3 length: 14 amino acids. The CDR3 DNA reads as TGTGCCAGCAGCAAAGAGGTGCGAGGGAGGGCCGAGTACTTC. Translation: CASSKEVRGRAEYF.